A selection of T cell receptor beta chains follows, all from one sample in a study of immune evolution from preneoplasia to lung adenocarcinoma. The assay was immunoSEQ multiplex PCR, and TCRdb's table has in-frame clones only and misses some. The sample holds some 5,100 clones, about four fifths seen once. The sequenced sample was FFPE normal lung tissue adjacent to the tumor. All receptors derive from a person between 50 and 69 years old with lung adenocarcinoma. Each CDR3 is given with its conserved first and last residue. The order of the fields is V gene, D gene, J gene, clone size, CDR3 protein, CDR3 DNA. The D gene is left open where the match is weak. Size values are once, few and many counts, or a class for expanded clones, and some rows have none.

>TRBV6-5|-|TRBJ2-1|-
CASRANEQFF
TGTGCCAGCAGAGCCAATGAGCAGTTCTTC
>TRBV2|-|TRBJ1-1|few
CASLLQKLNTEAFF
TGTGCCAGCCTGCTTCAGAAACTGAACACTGAAGCTTTCTTT
>TRBV9|-|TRBJ2-7|-
CASSRRDTSYEQYF
TGTGCCAGCAGCAGACGGGACACCTCCTACGAGCAGTACTTC
>TRBV6-1|-|TRBJ1-1|-
CASSDFDPGSEAFF
TGTGCCAGCAGTGATTTCGACCCAGGGTCTGAAGCTTTCTTT
>TRBV20-1|-|TRBJ1-2|-
CSASTFYGYTF
TGCAGTGCCTCCACGTTCTATGGCTACACCTTC
>TRBV7-2|TRBD2|TRBJ2-3|-
CASTSGTSVTDTQYF
TGTGCCAGCACCTCCGGGACTAGCGTCACAGATACGCAGTATTTT
>TRBV15|-|TRBJ1-1|-
CATSRVYEPEAFF
TGTGCCACCAGCAGAGTGTACGAACCTGAAGCTTTCTTT
>TRBV25-1|-|TRBJ2-2|once
CASSEDNRKGGELFF
TGTGCCAGCAGTGAAGACAACCGCAAGGGTGGGGAGCTGTTTTTT
>TRBV5-4|-|TRBJ2-2|once
CASSLELGNTGELFF
TGTGCCAGCAGCTTGGAACTGGGGAATACCGGGGAGCTGTTTTTT
>TRBV25-1|-|TRBJ2-5|-
CASSVNGHYRGTQYF
TGTGCCAGCAGTGTAAACGGACACTACCGAGGGACCCAGTACTTC
>TRBV30|TRBD1|TRBJ2-3|-
CAWSGTGGFSDTQYF
TGTGCCTGGAGTGGGACAGGGGGATTCTCTGATACGCAGTATTTT
>TRBV5-6|TRBD1|TRBJ1-4|once
CASSTKDREGEKLFF
TGTGCCAGCAGCACAAAGGACAGGGAAGGAGAAAAACTGTTTTTT